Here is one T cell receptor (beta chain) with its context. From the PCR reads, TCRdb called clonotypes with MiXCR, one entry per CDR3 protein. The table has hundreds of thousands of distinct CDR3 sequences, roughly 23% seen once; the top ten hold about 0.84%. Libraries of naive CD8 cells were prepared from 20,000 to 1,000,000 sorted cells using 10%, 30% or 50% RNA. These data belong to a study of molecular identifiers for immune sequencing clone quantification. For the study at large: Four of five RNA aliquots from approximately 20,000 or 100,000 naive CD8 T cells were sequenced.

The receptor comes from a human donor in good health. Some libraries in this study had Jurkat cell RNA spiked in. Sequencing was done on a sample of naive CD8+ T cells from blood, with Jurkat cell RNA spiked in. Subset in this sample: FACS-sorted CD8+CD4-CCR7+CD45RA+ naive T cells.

CDR3 coding DNA: TGTGCCAGCAGCCAAGATGAGTTGAGGGGGGGCCCTGCAGATACGCAGTATTTT. Translation: CASSQDELRGGPADTQYF. This chain connects TRBV3-1 to TRBJ2-3, with D perhaps matching TRBD2 (7 bases). This CDR3 region has 18 residues. V lost 0 bases and J lost 4, with 20 bases in between. CDR1 and CDR2 from the germline V gene are LGHDT and YNNKEL (reference sequence).